Listed below are T cell receptor beta chains from one sample, sequenced in a study of control samples from healthy donors and cancer patients. Profiled with immunoSEQ multiplex PCR; TCRdb holds only in-frame clones, not every one. The table lists about 140,000 clones, roughly 90% of them singletons. Sequenced: blood. All receptors come from a man younger than 40 in good health. CDR3s include the opening cysteine and the closing phenylalanine or tryptophan. A D gene is named only where the DNA matches it firmly. Only part of the rows carry a size: once, few, many, or a class if the clone is expanded.

.	.	TRBV9	TRBJ1-4	CASSTRGRATNEKLFF	TGTGCCAGCAGCACCCGTGGGCGGGCGACTAATGAAAAACTGTTTTTT
.	.	TRBV7-3	TRBJ1-2	CASSPIPGKGYTF	TGTGCCAGCAGCCCCATCCCAGGGAAAGGCTACACCTTC
.	.	TRBV6-5	TRBJ2-2	CASRGSGANTGELFF	TGTGCCAGCAGGGGAAGCGGAGCGAACACCGGGGAGCTGTTTTTT
TRBD1	.	TRBV2	TRBJ1-1	CASNRGYTEAFF	TGTGCCAGCAACAGGGGGTACACTGAAGCTTTCTTT
TRBD1	.	TRBV6-6	TRBJ2-6	CASSPLGQGSGANVLTF	TGTGCCAGCAGTCCCCTGGGACAGGGGTCTGGGGCCAACGTCCTGACTTTC
TRBD1	few	TRBV27	TRBJ1-5	CASSRTGADQPQHF	TGTGCCAGCAGTCGGACAGGGGCGGATCAGCCCCAGCATTTT
.	.	TRBV28	TRBJ2-2	CASTPGRGGGTGELFF	TGTGCCAGCACACCGGGGAGGGGAGGGGGAACCGGGGAGCTGTTTTTT
.	.	TRBV19	TRBJ1-5	CASSIWTDTYSNQPQHF	TGTGCCAGTAGTATTTGGACAGACACTTATAGCAATCAGCCCCAGCATTTT
.	once	TRBV11-3	TRBJ1-1	CASSFPGYEAFF	TGTGCCAGCAGCTTCCCGGGTTATGAAGCTTTCTTT
.	.	TRBV10-1	TRBJ1-1	CASTQRGRFWITEAFF	TGCGCCAGCACCCAAAGAGGACGTTTTTGGATCACTGAAGCTTTCTTT
.	.	TRBV10-3	TRBJ2-7	CAISGASGPGTGKSEQYF	TGTGCCATCAGTGGCGCAAGTGGGCCCGGGACTGGAAAGTCCGAGCAGTACTTC
TRBD1	once	TRBV6-5	TRBJ1-2	CASTEDRGRNYGYTF	TGTGCCAGCACCGAGGACAGGGGACGCAACTATGGCTACACCTTC
.	.	TRBV30	TRBJ2-7	CAWREGPYEQYF	TGTGCCTGGAGGGAGGGCCCCTACGAGCAGTACTTC
.	.	TRBV10-2	TRBJ2-6	CASSVFGRSSGANVLTF	TGCGCCAGCAGTGTATTTGGCAGATCCTCTGGGGCCAACGTCCTGACTTTC
TRBD1	.	TRBV6-5	TRBJ1-1	CASSYFQGETEAFF	TGTGCCAGCAGTTACTTTCAGGGGGAGACTGAAGCTTTCTTT
.	.	TRBV30	TRBJ2-1	CAWDRASSYNEQFF	TGTGCCTGGGACCGTGCGAGCTCCTACAATGAGCAGTTCTTC
.	.	TRBV19	TRBJ1-2	CASSTGVRNGYTF	TGTGCCAGTAGTACAGGGGTAAGGAATGGCTACACCTTC
TRBD2	once	TRBV11-3	TRBJ2-7	CASSFGGVSYEQYF	TGTGCCAGCAGCTTCGGGGGGGTCTCCTACGAGCAGTACTTC
.	.	TRBV19	TRBJ2-5	CASSSEGGTQYF	TGTGCCAGTAGTAGTGAGGGCGGGACCCAGTACTTC
TRBD2	.	TRBV2	TRBJ2-1	CASIERPGLAGAHEQFF	TGTGCCAGCATCGAACGGCCGGGGCTAGCGGGAGCCCATGAGCAGTTCTTC
.	.	TRBV27	TRBJ1-1	CASSRSGAGNTEAFF	TGTGCCAGCAGTCGCTCAGGGGCGGGGAACACTGAAGCTTTCTTT
TRBD1	.	TRBV2	TRBJ1-1	CASRDRGRLGTEAFF	TGTGCCAGCAGGGACAGGGGGCGCTTGGGCACTGAAGCTTTCTTT
TRBD2	.	TRBV6-5	TRBJ2-7	CASRQRLAGGREQYF	TGTGCCAGCAGACAAAGACTAGCGGGAGGGCGAGAGCAGTACTTC
TRBD2	.	TRBV4-1	TRBJ2-3	CASSQTGLSTDTQYF	TGCGCCAGCAGCCAGACGGGACTAAGCACAGATACGCAGTATTTT
.	.	TRBV15	TRBJ2-7	CATSRDLGGREQYF	TGTGCCACCAGCAGAGATTTGGGGGGGCGAGAGCAGTACTTC
.	once	TRBV6-5	TRBJ1-2	CASSPLGSNYGYTF	TGTGCCAGCAGTCCTCTAGGTTCTAACTATGGCTACACCTTC
TRBD1	once	TRBV28	TRBJ2-7	CASSVPGGGYEQYF	TGTGCCAGCAGCGTCCCAGGGGGCGGCTACGAGCAGTACTTC
TRBD2	.	TRBV18	TRBJ2-1	CASSPGLAGDLEQFF	TGTGCCAGCTCACCAGGACTAGCGGGAGATCTTGAGCAGTTCTTC